What follows is one TCR beta chain and its context. The antigen is not known. Method: immunoSEQ multiplex PCR; TCRdb's copy keeps in-frame clones and lacks some. In the table there are 150,000 to 200,000 clones, 90% of which are singletons. The data stem from a study of T cell responses to AZD1222 COVID-19 vaccine. Study overall: Pooled in the analysis were second doses at about 4 or about 12 weeks. Regarding the study as a whole: The donor cohort was predominantly white British with a female majority, and clonal diversity may have been underestimated.

Germline assignment: CDR1 SEHNR and CDR2 FQNEAQ (reference sequence). Trimming pared 1 base from V and 2 bases from J, leaving 14 bases between. This CDR3 is built from 16 residues. The source was peripheral blood, collected on day 0 of AZD1222 vaccination. The chain joins TRBV7-9 to TRBJ1-2, with D possibly matching TRBD1 (6 bases). The clonotype originates from an adult in good health. CDR3 loop: CASSLGPSTGNYGYTF. As DNA, the CDR3 is TGTGCCAGCAGCTTAGGCCCCTCCACAGGGAACTATGGCTACACCTTC.